These T cell receptor beta chains were read from a single sample in a study of blood T cells in healthy people across ages. TCRdb passed the 5' RACE reads through MiXCR, listing each CDR3 protein once. This sample carries around 650,000 distinct CDR3 sequences, about 30% of them seen once, and the ten largest clones take roughly 14%. The source material was blood. The receptors were sampled from a woman over 75 in good health. The CDR3 runs from the conserved cysteine through the conserved F or W. The D gene is left open where the match is weak. The listing skips clone size in some rows; elsewhere it reads once, few, many or a size class.

V: TRBV27
J: TRBJ1-2
length: 17
D: NA
size: many
CDR3: CASSSPGATVNFYGYTF
DNA: TGTGCCAGCAGTTCACCCGGAGCGACAGTAAACTTCTATGGCTACACCTTC

V: TRBV4-2
J: TRBJ2-5
length: 19
D: NA
size: NA
CDR3: CASSQDLSSPTGYQETQYF
DNA: TGTGCCAGCAGCCAAGATCTGTCGTCGCCTACCGGGTACCAAGAGACCCAGTACTTC

V: TRBV4-2
J: TRBJ2-7
length: 17
D: TRBD1
size: many
CDR3: CASSHPGTGGHTYEQYF
DNA: TGTGCCAGCAGCCATCCCGGGACAGGGGGCCATACCTACGAGCAGTACTTC

V: TRBV5-1
J: TRBJ1-5
length: 14
D: NA
size: many
CDR3: CASSFGQPNQPQHF
DNA: TGCGCCAGCAGCTTCGGGCAGCCCAATCAGCCCCAGCATTTT

V: TRBV3-1
J: TRBJ2-1
length: 14
D: TRBD1
size: NA
CDR3: CASSQKTGGVEQFF
DNA: TGTGCCAGCAGCCAGAAAACAGGGGGCGTTGAGCAGTTCTTC

V: TRBV12-3/TRBV12-4
J: TRBJ2-3
length: 15
D: TRBD1
size: NA
CDR3: CASSPDRGQGDVQYF
DNA: TGTGCCAGCAGTCCCGACAGGGGGCAGGGAGATGTGCAGTATTTT

V: TRBV7-3
J: TRBJ2-1
length: 16
D: TRBD1
size: many
CDR3: CASSSQARTGSNEQFF
DNA: TGTGCCAGCAGCTCCCAGGCGAGGACAGGGAGCAATGAGCAGTTCTTC

V: TRBV9
J: TRBJ1-1
length: 13
D: NA
size: many
CDR3: CASSSESATEAFF
DNA: TGTGCCAGCAGCTCGGAGTCAGCCACTGAAGCTTTCTTT

V: TRBV5-6
J: TRBJ2-1
length: 12
D: NA
size: many
CDR3: CASSYAGYEQFF
DNA: TGTGCCAGCAGTTACGCAGGGTATGAGCAGTTCTTC

V: TRBV18
J: TRBJ2-7
length: 12
D: NA
size: many
CDR3: CASSLNEGEQYF
DNA: TGTGCCAGCTCACTTAACGAGGGCGAGCAGTACTTC

V: TRBV6-5
J: TRBJ2-5
length: 15
D: NA
size: many
CDR3: CASSYSEAPSAAQYF
DNA: TGTGCCAGCAGTTACTCGGAGGCCCCCTCAGCGGCCCAGTACTTC

V: TRBV11-1
J: TRBJ1-1
length: 14
D: NA
size: NA
CDR3: CASSLGPANTEAFF
DNA: TGTGCCAGCAGCTTAGGCCCGGCAAACACTGAAGCTTTCTTT

V: TRBV9
J: TRBJ2-1
length: 16
D: TRBD2
size: many
CDR3: CASRGGGLAGNNEQFF
DNA: TGTGCCAGCAGGGGGGGGGGACTAGCGGGGAACAATGAGCAGTTCTTC

V: TRBV9
J: TRBJ2-5
length: 14
D: NA
size: many
CDR3: CASSQVVSTSEQYF
DNA: TGTGCCAGCAGCCAAGTTGTCTCAACGTCGGAGCAGTACTTC

V: TRBV4-2
J: TRBJ2-7
length: 15
D: NA
size: NA
CDR3: CASSQSGGRFYEQYF
DNA: TGTGCCAGCAGCCAATCCGGGGGCAGGTTCTACGAGCAGTACTTC

V: TRBV4-2
J: TRBJ1-6
length: 17
D: TRBD1
size: few
CDR3: CASSPVSSGTGHSPLHF
DNA: TGTGCCAGCAGCCCTGTCTCGAGCGGGACAGGCCATTCACCCCTCCACTTT

V: TRBV10-3
J: TRBJ1-5
length: 13
D: NA
size: many
CDR3: CAISEAGHQPQHF
DNA: TGTGCCATCAGTGAGGCGGGACATCAGCCCCAGCATTTT

V: TRBV20-1
J: TRBJ2-7
length: 11
D: NA
size: many
CDR3: CSAAAGYEQYF
DNA: TGCAGTGCTGCCGCAGGCTACGAGCAGTACTTC

V: TRBV5-5
J: TRBJ1-1
length: 15
D: NA
size: few
CDR3: CASSPRGGRDTEAFF
DNA: TGTGCCAGCAGCCCGCGGGGGGGCAGGGACACTGAAGCTTTCTTT

V: TRBV20-1
J: TRBJ1-4
length: 15
D: TRBD1
size: NA
CDR3: CSARGRQGGDEKLFF
DNA: TGCAGTGCTAGGGGTAGACAGGGGGGTGATGAAAAACTGTTTTTT

V: TRBV4-3
J: TRBJ2-7
length: 15
D: NA
size: many
CDR3: CASSQDGGPSVEQYF
DNA: TGCGCCAGCAGCCAAGATGGGGGACCTTCTGTCGAGCAGTACTTC

V: TRBV6-5
J: TRBJ1-5
length: 14
D: NA
size: many
CDR3: CASSYGVSDQPQHF
DNA: TGTGCCAGCAGTTACGGAGTTAGCGATCAGCCCCAGCATTTT

V: TRBV3-1
J: TRBJ2-5
length: 16
D: TRBD1
size: few
CDR3: CASSQGLTGREETQYF
DNA: TGTGCCAGCAGCCAAGGATTGACAGGGCGCGAAGAGACCCAGTACTTC

V: TRBV19
J: TRBJ2-7
length: 15
D: TRBD1
size: NA
CDR3: CASSQTPGQGGEQYF
DNA: TGTGCCAGTAGCCAAACTCCGGGACAGGGTGGAGAGCAGTACTTC

V: TRBV6-1
J: TRBJ1-6
length: 14
D: NA
size: NA
CDR3: CASFRRGINSPLHF
DNA: TGTGCCAGCTTTCGACGGGGTATCAATTCACCCCTCCACTTT

V: TRBV7-2
J: TRBJ1-1
length: 16
D: NA
size: NA
CDR3: CASTLRQGAIGAEAFF
DNA: TGTGCCAGCACCCTCCGCCAGGGCGCAATCGGGGCTGAAGCTTTCTTT

V: TRBV19
J: TRBJ1-1
length: 14
D: TRBD1
size: NA
CDR3: CASTRQGRGTEAFF
DNA: TGTGCCAGTACCAGACAGGGCAGGGGAACTGAAGCTTTCTTT

V: TRBV7-9
J: TRBJ1-1
length: 12
D: TRBD1
size: NA
CDR3: CASSFSGGEAFF
DNA: TGTGCCAGCAGCTTCTCAGGGGGGGAAGCTTTCTTT

V: TRBV19
J: TRBJ2-7
length: 15
D: NA
size: NA
CDR3: CASSIETLAGYEQYF
DNA: TGTGCCAGTAGTATAGAGACCCTAGCCGGATACGAGCAGTACTTC

V: TRBV12-3/TRBV12-4
J: TRBJ1-1
length: 15
D: TRBD1
size: many
CDR3: CASSPRRGTGGEAFF
DNA: TGTGCCAGCAGTCCGCGGCGGGGCACAGGGGGTGAAGCTTTCTTT

V: TRBV2
J: TRBJ1-2
length: 14
D: TRBD1
size: many
CDR3: CASTGGGGNYGYTF
DNA: TGTGCCAGCACGGGAGGGGGCGGTAACTATGGCTACACCTTC

V: TRBV20-1
J: TRBJ2-7
length: 14
D: TRBD2
size: many
CDR3: CSARVAGGVNEQYF
DNA: TGCAGTGCTAGAGTGGCGGGGGGAGTGAATGAGCAGTACTTC

V: TRBV9
J: TRBJ2-1
length: 14
D: TRBD2
size: many
CDR3: CASSVQWGGDEQFF
DNA: TGTGCCAGCAGCGTACAATGGGGAGGGGATGAGCAGTTCTTC

V: TRBV4-1
J: TRBJ1-2
length: 17
D: NA
size: many
CDR3: CASSQVGLGRDFYGYTF
DNA: TGCGCCAGCAGCCAAGTAGGTTTAGGTAGAGACTTCTATGGCTACACCTTC

V: TRBV6-2/TRBV6-3
J: TRBJ2-5
length: 14
D: NA
size: many
CDR3: CASRLRTSQETQYF
DNA: TGTGCCAGCAGACTTAGGACGAGTCAAGAGACCCAGTACTTC

V: TRBV18
J: TRBJ2-1
length: 14
D: TRBD1
size: few
CDR3: CASSPPGTGYEQFF
DNA: TGTGCCAGCTCACCTCCCGGGACAGGGTATGAGCAGTTCTTC

V: TRBV4-3
J: TRBJ2-7
length: 14
D: NA
size: NA
CDR3: CASSHYLDRGEQYF
DNA: TGCGCCAGCAGCCATTATCTGGACAGAGGCGAGCAGTACTTC

V: TRBV10-3
J: TRBJ1-1
length: 12
D: NA
size: many
CDR3: CAISERQTEAFF
DNA: TGTGCCATCAGCGAGAGGCAGACTGAAGCTTTCTTT

V: TRBV30
J: TRBJ2-3
length: 13
D: NA
size: many
CDR3: CAWSRGSVDTLYF
DNA: TGTGCCTGGAGTCGGGGAAGCGTAGATACGCTGTATTTT

V: TRBV5-1
J: TRBJ2-1
length: 15
D: TRBD2
size: many
CDR3: CASSLEAGGANEQFF
DNA: TGCGCCAGCAGCTTGGAGGCGGGGGGGGCAAATGAGCAGTTCTTC

V: TRBV7-2
J: TRBJ1-6
length: 13
D: NA
size: once
CDR3: CASSLGQSSPLHF
DNA: TGTGCCAGCAGCTTAGGCCAGAGCTCACCCCTCCACTTT

V: TRBV6-2/TRBV6-3
J: TRBJ2-3
length: 14
D: NA
size: NA
CDR3: CATTRGQRGGTQYF
DNA: TGTGCCACCACGCGGGGGCAACGGGGAGGTACGCAGTATTTT